This TCR beta chain is drawn from a study of cytomegalovirus exposure and HLA in healthy donors. This CDR3 spans 13 amino acids. Between the trimmed V and J ends, which lost 0 bases and 8 bases, there was a span of 13 bases. Per germline, CDR1 GTSNPN and CDR2 SVGIG (reference sequence). Vbeta (60) and Jbeta (13) primers were used in the PCR. Libraries were prepared by immunoSEQ multiplex PCR; TCRdb keeps only in-frame clonotypes and omits some of them. Of about 69,000 clones in the sample, roughly 76% are singletons; the top ten hold 3.3%. The rearrangement links TRBV30 to TRBJ1-1; a possible D gene is TRBD1 (6 bases). The sequence derives from a man in his late teens or twenties in good health and CMV-seronegative. Source material: PBMCs. CDR3 coding DNA: TGTGCCTGGAGTGTACGAGGGGGAAACGAAGCTTTCTTT. This gives the protein CAWSVRGGNEAFF.